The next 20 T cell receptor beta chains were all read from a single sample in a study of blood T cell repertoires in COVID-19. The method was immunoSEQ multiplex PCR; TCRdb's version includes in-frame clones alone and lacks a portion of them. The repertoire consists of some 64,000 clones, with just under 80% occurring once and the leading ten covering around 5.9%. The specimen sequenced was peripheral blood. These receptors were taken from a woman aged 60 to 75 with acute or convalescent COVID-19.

The CDR3 protein is CASSQEVTRTEAFF. The DNA of the CDR3 is TGCGCCAGCAGCCAAGAGGTCACACGCACTGAAGCTTTCTTT. V is TRBV4-1 and J is TRBJ1-1; no clear D gene. V shed 0 bases and J shed 4 bases, with 9 bases lying between them. This CDR3 contains 14 residues. Germline V lookup: CDR1 MGHRA, CDR2 YSYEKL.

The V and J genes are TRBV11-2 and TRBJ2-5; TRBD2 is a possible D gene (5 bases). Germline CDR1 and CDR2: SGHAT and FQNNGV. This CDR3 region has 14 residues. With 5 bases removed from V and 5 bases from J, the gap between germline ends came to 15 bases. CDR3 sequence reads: CASSPGYAMETQYF. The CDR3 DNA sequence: TGTGCCAGCAGCCCGGGGTATGCTATGGAGACCCAGTACTTC.

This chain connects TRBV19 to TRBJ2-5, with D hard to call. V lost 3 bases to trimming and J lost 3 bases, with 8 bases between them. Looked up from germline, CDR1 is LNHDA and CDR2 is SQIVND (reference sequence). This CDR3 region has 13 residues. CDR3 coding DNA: TGTGCCAGTAGTATCATGGCTGAAGAGACCCAGTACTTC. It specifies CASSIMAEETQYF.

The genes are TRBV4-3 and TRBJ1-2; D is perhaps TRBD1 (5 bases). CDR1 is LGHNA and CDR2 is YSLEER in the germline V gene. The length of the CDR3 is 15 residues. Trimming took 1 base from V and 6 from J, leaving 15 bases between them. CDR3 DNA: TGCGCCAGCAGCCAAGTCGATAGGGGAAGGGATGGCTACACCTTC. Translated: CASSQVDRGRDGYTF.

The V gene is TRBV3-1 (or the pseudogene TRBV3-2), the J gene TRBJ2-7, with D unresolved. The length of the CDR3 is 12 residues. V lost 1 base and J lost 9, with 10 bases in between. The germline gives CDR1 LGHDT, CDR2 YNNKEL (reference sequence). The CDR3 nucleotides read TGTGCCAGCAGCCAAGGGATATCGGGGCAGTACTTC. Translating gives CASSQGISGQYF.

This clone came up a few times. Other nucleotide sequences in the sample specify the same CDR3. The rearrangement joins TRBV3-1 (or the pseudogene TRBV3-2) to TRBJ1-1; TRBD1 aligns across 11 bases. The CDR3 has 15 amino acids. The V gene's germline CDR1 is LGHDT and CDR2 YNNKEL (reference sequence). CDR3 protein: CRTKRGDRGETEAFF. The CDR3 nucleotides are TGTCGAACCAAAAGGGGGGACAGGGGGGAAACTGAAGCTTTCTTT.

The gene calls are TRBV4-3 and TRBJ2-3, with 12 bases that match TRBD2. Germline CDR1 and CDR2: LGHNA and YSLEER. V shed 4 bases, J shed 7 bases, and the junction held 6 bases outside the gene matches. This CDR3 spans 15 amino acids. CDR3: CASSPRLAGANTQYF. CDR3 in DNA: TGCGCCAGCAGCCCGCGACTAGCGGGGGCAAATACGCAGTATTTT.

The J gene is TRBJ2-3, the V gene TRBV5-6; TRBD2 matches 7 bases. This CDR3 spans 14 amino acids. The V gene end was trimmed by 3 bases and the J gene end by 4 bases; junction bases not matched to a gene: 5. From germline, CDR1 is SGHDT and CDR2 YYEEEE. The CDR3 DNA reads TGTGCCAGCAGCTCCGGACTAGGTTCAGATACGCAGTATTTT. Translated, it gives CASSSGLGSDTQYF.

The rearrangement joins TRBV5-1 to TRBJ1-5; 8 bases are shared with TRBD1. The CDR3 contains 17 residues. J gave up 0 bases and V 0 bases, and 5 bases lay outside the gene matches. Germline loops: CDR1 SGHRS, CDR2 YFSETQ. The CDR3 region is CASSLGQGSHSNQPQHF. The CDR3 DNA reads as TGCGCCAGCAGCTTGGGACAGGGGTCCCATAGCAATCAGCCCCAGCATTTT.

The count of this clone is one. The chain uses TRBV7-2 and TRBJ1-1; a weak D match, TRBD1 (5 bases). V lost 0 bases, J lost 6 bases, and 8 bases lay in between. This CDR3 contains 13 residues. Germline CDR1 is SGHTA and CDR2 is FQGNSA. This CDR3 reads CASSLADTPEAFF. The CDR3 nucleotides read TGTGCCAGCAGCTTAGCGGACACCCCTGAAGCTTTCTTT.

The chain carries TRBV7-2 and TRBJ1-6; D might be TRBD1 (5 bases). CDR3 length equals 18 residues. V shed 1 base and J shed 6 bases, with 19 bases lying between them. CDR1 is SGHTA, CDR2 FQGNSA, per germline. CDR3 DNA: TGTGCCAGCAGCTTAGAAGCCCAGCGACAGCTAAGTAATTCACCCCTCCACTTT. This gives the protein CASSLEAQRQLSNSPLHF.

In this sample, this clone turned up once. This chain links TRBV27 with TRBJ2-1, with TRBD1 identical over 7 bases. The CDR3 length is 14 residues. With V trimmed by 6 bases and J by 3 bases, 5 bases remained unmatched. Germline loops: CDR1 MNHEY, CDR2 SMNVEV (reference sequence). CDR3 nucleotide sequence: TGTGCCAGCAGGTGGGCAGGGGGCTACAATGAGCAGTTCTTC. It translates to CASRWAGGYNEQFF.

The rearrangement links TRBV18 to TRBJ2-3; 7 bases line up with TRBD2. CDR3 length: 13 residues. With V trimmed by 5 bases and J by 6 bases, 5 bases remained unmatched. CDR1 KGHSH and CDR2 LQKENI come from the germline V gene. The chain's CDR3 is CASSAGATDTQYF. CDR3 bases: TGTGCCAGCTCAGCGGGAGCCACGGATACGCAGTATTTT. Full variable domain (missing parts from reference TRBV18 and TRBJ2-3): NAGVMQNPRHLVRRRGQEARLRCSPMKGHSHVYWYRQLPEEGLKFMVYLQKENIIDESGMPKERFSAEFPKEGPSILRIQQVVRGDSAAYFCASSAGATDTQYFGPGTRLTVL.

CDR3: CAISETGEGNQPQHF. Written as DNA, the CDR3 is TGTGCCATCAGTGAAACAGGGGAGGGCAATCAGCCCCAGCATTTT. This sequence joins TRBV10-3 and TRBJ1-5; 7 bases match TRBD1. The germline CDR1 and CDR2 sequences are ENHRY and SYGVKD. CDR3 length: 15 amino acids. V lost 3 bases and J lost 2; bases outside the gene matches: 4.

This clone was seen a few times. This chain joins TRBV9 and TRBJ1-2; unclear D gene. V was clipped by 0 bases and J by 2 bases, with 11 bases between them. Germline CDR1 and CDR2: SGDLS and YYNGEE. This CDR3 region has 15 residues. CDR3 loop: CASSVGQAKNYGYTF. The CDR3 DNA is TGTGCCAGCAGCGTAGGTCAAGCCAAGAACTATGGCTACACCTTC.

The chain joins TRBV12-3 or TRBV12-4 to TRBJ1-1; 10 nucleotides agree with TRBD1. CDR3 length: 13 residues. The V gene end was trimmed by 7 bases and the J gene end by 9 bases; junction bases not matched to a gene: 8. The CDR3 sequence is CASTFGQGVQAFF. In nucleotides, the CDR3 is TGTGCCAGCACCTTCGGACAGGGGGTACAAGCTTTCTTT.

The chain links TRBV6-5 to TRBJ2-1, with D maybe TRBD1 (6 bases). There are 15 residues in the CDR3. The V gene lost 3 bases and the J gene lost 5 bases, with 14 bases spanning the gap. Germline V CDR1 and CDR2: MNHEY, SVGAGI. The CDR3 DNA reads TGTGCCAGCAGTTATGGGACACCCTATAACAATGAGCAGTTCTTC. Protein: CASSYGTPYNNEQFF.

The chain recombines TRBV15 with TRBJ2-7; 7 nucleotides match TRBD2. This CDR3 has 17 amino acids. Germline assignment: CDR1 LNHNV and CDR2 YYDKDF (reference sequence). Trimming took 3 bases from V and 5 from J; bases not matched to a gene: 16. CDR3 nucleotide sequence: TGTGCCACCAGCAGTGTACGAGGCAGCGGGGACGCGGACGAGCAGTACTTC. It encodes CATSSVRGSGDADEQYF.

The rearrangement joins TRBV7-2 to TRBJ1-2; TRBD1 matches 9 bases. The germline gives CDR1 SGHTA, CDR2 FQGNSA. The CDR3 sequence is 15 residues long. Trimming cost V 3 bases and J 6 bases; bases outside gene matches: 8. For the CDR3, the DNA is TGTGCCAGCAGCTTTGGACAGGGGAACATGGATGGCTACACCTTC. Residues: CASSFGQGNMDGYTF. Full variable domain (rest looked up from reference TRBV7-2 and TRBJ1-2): GAGVSQSPSNKVTEKGKDVELRCDPISGHTALYWYRQSLGQGLEFLIYFQGNSAPDKSGLPSDRFSAERTGGSVSTLTIQRTQQEDSAVYLCASSFGQGNMDGYTFGSGTRLTVV.

Here the CDR3 reads CASSLGRGLMAEAFF. The DNA of the CDR3 is TGTGCCAGCAGCTTAGGTAGAGGGTTAATGGCTGAAGCTTTCTTT. The V call is TRBV7-9, the J call TRBJ1-1; the D is unclear. Between the trimmed V and J ends, which lost 1 base and 6 bases, there was a span of 15 bases. The germline V gene has CDR1 SEHNR and CDR2 FQNEAQ (reference sequence). The CDR3 contains 15 residues. Drawing the rest from reference TRBV7-9 and TRBJ1-1, the complete variable domain is DTGVSQNPRHKITKRGQNVTFRCDPISEHNRLYWYRQTLGQGPEFLTYFQNEAQLEKSRLLSDRFSAERPKGSFSTLEIQRTEQGDSAMYLCASSLGRGLMAEAFFGQGTRLTVV.